This record looks at one T cell receptor beta chain sequence and its context. While infection was still active, Seattle patients were enrolled and then followed longitudinally. CDR1 SGHNT and CDR2 YYREEE come from the germline V gene (reference sequence). The CDR3 consists of 16 residues. V shed 4 bases and J 1 base; nucleotides not matched to a gene: 7. The data belong to a study of blood T cell repertoires in COVID-19. Study background: The cDNA or gDNA used as material had been derived from T cells, B-cell-depleted T cells, or PBMCs.

Authors' analysis steps: Amplification of reference gene primers provided the estimated nucleated cell counts. The data were produced by immunoSEQ multiplex PCR, yet TCRdb's version contains in-frame clones alone and is incomplete. The V and J calls and clone size are taken from that table; D and trimming were inferred from the DNA. Seen here are 200,000 to 250,000 clones, 83% observed once, and the top ten hold around 1.3%. This sequence originates from a woman aged 25-40 years with COVID-19, enrolled during active disease. The specimen sequenced was peripheral blood. The chain links TRBV5-4 to TRBJ1-3; TRBD1 agrees at 8 bases. CDR3 amino acids: CASSLGQGRSGNTIYF. DNA for the CDR3: TGTGCCAGCAGCCTCGGACAGGGAAGGTCTGGAAACACCATATATTTT. Variable domain in full (rest from reference TRBV5-4 and TRBJ1-3): ETGVTQSPTHLIKTRGQQVTLRCSSQSGHNTVSWYQQALGQGPQFIFQYYREEENGRGNFPPRFSGLQFPNYSSELNVNALELDDSALYLCASSLGQGRSGNTIYFGEGSWLTVV.